This paragraph reports one T cell receptor (beta chain). This entry is derived from a study of technical replicates of blood from a few donors. CDR3 length: 15 residues. Germline assignment: CDR1 MNHEY and CDR2 SMNVEV (reference sequence). Deletions cut 6 bases from V and 1 base from J, with 14 bases between. Data came from immunoSEQ multiplex PCR; TCRdb stores just in-frame clones and leaves some out. The sample contains 84,000 or so clones, roughly 97% of which appear only once. V usage is TRBV27 and J usage is TRBJ2-3, with D perhaps TRBD2 (6 bases). Sequenced: T cells isolated from PBMCs. The sequence derives from a human donor in good health. The CDR3 here is CASSLLRRGTDTQYF. In DNA, the CDR3 is TGTGCCAGCAGCCTACTCCGGAGGGGCACAGATACGCAGTATTTT.